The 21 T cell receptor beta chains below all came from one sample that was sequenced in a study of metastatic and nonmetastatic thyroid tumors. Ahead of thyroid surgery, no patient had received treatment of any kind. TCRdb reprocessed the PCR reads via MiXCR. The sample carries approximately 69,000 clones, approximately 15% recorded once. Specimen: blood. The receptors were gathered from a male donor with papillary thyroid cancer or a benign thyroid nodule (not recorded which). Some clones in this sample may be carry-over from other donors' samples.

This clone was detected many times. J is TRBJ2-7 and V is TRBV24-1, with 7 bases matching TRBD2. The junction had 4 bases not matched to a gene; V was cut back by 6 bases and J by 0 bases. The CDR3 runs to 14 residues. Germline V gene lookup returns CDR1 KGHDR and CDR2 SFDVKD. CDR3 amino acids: CATSPGGSSYEQYF. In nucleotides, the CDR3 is TGTGCCACCAGTCCCGGCGGGAGCTCCTACGAGCAGTACTTC.

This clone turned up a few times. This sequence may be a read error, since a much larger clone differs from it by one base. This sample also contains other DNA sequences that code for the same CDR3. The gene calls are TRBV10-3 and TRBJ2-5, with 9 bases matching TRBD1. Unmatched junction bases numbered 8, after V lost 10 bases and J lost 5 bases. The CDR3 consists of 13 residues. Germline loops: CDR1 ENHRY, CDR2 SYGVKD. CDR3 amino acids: CATTQGAGETQYF. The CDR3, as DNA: TGTGCCACTACACAGGGGGCAGGGGAGACCCAGTACTTC.

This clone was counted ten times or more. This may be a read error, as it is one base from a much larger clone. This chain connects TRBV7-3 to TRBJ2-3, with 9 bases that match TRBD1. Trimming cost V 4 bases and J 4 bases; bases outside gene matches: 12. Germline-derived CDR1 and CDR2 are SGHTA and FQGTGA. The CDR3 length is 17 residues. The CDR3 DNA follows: TGTGCCAGCAGCTCGGGCCTGACAGGGGGTTCTTCAGATACGCAGTATTTT. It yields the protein CASSSGLTGGSSDTQYF.

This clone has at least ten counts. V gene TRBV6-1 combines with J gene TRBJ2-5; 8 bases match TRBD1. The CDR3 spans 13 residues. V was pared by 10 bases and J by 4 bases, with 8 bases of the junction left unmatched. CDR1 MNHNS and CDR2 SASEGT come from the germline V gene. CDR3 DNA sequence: TGTGCCATCGCAGGGGGCTTGGTAGAGACCCAGTACTTC. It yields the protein CAIAGGLVETQYF.

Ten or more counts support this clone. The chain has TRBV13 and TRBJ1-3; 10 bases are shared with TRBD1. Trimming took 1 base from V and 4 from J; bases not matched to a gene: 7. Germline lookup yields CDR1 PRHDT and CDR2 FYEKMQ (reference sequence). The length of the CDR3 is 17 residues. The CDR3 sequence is CASSLVGDRGQGNTIYF. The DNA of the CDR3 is TGTGCCAGCAGCTTAGTAGGCGACAGGGGGCAAGGAAACACCATATATTTT. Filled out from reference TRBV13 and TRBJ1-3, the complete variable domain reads AAGVIQSPRHLIKEKRETATLKCYPIPRHDTVYWYQQGPGQDPQFLISFYEKMQSDKGSIPDRFSAQQFSDYHSELNMSSLELGDSALYFCASSLVGDRGQGNTIYFGEGSWLTVV.

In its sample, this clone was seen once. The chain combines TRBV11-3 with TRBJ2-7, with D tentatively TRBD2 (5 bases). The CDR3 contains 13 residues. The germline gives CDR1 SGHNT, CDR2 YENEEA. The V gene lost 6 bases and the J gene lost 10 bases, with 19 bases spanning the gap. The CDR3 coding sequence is TGTGCCAGCAGGGCGGACTCTGACTACGCTCAGTACTTC. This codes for CASRADSDYAQYF.

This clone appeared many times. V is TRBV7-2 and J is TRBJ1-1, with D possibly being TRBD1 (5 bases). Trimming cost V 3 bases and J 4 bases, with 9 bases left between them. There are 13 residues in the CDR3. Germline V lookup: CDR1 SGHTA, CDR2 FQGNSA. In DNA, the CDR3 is TGTGCCAGCAGCTTCCAGGGCAGCACTGAAGCTTTCTTT. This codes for CASSFQGSTEAFF.

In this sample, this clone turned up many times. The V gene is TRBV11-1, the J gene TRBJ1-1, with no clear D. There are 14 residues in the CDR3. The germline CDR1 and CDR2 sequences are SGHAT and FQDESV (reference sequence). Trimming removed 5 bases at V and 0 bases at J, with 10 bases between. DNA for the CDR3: TGTGCCAGCAGCCCGCCTAGGATGAACACTGAAGCTTTCTTT. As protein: CASSPPRMNTEAFF.

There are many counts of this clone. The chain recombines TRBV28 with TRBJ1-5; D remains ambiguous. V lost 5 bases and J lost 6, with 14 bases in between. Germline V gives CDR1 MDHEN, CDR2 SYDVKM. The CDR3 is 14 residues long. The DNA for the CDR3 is TGTGCCAGCAGTCCCCGCGAGGCCAGTCAGCCCCAGCATTTT. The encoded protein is CASSPREASQPQHF.

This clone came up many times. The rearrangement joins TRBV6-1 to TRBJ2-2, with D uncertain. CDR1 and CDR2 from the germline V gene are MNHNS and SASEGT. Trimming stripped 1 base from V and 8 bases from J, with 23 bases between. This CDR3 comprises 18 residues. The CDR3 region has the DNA TGTGCCAGCAGTGAAGGCCCCCCGCTCGACTGGCGTGCGGGGGAGCTGTTTTTT. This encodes CASSEGPPLDWRAGELFF.

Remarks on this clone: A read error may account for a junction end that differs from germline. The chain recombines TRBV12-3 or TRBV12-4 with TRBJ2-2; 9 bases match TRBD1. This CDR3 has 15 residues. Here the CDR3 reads CASSWDRVFDGDLFF. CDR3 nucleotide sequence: TGTGCCAGCAGTTGGGACAGGGTATTCGACGGGGACCTGTTTTTT.

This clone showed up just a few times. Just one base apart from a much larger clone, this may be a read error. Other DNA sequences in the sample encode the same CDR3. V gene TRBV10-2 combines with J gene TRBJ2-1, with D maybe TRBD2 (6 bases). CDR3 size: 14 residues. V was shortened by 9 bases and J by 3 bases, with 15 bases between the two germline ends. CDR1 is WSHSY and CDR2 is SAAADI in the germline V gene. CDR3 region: CASSTGTDYNEQFF. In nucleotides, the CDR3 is TGCGCCAGTTCGACTGGGACTGACTACAATGAGCAGTTCTTC.

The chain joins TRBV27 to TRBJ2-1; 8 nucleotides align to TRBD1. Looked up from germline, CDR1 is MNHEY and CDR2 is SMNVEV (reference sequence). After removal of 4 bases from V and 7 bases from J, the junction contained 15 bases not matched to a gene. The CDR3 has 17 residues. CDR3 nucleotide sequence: TGTGCCAGCAGTTCCCCTTGTTACGTGACAGGGGATAATGAGCAGTTCTTC. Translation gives CASSSPCYVTGDNEQFF.

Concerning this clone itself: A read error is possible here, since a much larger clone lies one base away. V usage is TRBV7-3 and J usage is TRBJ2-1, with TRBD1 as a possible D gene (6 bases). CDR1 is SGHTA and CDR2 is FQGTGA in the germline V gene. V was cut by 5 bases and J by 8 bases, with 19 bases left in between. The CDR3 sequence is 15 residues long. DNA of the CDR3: TGTGCCAGCAGCGCCATGGTGACAGGAGACGATGAGCAGTTCTTC. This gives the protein CASSAMVTGDDEQFF. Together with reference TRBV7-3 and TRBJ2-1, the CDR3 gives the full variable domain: GAGVSQTPSNKVTEKGKYVELRCDPISGHTALYWYRQSLGQGPEFLIYFQGTGAADDSGLPNDRFFAVRPEGSVSTLKIQRTERGDSAVYLCASSAMVTGDDEQFFGPGTRLTVL.

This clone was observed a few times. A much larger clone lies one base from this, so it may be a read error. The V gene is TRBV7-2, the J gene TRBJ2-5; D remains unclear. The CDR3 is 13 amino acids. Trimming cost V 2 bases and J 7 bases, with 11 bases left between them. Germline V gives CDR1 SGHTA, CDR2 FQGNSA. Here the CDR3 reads CASSLSARVTQYF. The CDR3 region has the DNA TGTGCCAGCAGCTTATCCGCCCGGGTGACCCAGTACTTC.

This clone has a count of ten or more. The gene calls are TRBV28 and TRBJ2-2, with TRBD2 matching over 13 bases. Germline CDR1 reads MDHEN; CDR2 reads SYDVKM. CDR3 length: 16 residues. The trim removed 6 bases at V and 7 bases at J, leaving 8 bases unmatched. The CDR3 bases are TGTGCCAGCAGGACCGCCGGGACTAGCGGGAACGGGGAGCTGTTTTTT. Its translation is CASRTAGTSGNGELFF.

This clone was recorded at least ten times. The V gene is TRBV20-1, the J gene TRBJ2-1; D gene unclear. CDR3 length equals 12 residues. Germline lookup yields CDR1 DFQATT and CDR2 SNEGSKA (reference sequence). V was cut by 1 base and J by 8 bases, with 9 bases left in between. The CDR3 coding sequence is TGCAGTGCTAGAGGACTGGCCCATGAGCAGTTCTTC. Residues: CSARGLAHEQFF.

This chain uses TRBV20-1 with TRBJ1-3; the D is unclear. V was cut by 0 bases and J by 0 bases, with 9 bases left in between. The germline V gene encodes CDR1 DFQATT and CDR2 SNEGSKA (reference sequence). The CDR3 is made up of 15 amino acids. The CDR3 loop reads CSARDPWSSGNTIYF. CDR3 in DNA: TGCAGTGCTAGAGATCCGTGGAGCTCTGGAAACACCATATATTTT.

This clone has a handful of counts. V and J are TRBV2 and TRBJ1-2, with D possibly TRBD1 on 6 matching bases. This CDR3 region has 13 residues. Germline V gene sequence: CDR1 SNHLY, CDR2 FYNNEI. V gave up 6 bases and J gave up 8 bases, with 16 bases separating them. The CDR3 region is CASSNRVRDGYTF. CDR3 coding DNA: TGTGCCAGCAGCAACAGGGTAAGGGACGGCTACACCTTC. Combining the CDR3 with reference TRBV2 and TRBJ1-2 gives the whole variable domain EPEVTQTPSHQVTQMGQEVILRCVPISNHLYFYWYRQILGQKVEFLVSFYNNEISEKSEIFDDQFSVERPDGSNFTLKIRSTKLEDSAMYFCASSNRVRDGYTFGSGTRLTVV.

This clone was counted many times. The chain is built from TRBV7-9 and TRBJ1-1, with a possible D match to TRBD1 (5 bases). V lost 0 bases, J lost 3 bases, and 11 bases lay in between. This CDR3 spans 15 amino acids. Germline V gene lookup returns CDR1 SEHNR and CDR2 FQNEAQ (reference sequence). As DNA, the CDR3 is TGTGCCAGCAGCTTAGCAGGCAGGGAGGACACTGAAGCTTTCTTT. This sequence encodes CASSLAGREDTEAFF.

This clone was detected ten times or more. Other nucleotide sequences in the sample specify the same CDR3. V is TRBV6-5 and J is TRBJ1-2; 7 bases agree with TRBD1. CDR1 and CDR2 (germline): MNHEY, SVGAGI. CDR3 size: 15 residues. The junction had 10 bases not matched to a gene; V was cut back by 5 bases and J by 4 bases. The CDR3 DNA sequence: TGTGCCAGCAGTCCCTCGACAGGGACCAGCTATGGCTACACCTTC. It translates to CASSPSTGTSYGYTF.